The next 21 T cell receptor beta chains were all read from a single sample in a study of blood T cells in healthy people across ages. A second roughly 6 to 11 cycle PCR used barcoded and J-beta primers. A single record per CDR3 protein comes from TCRdb applying MiXCR to the 5' RACE reads. The data contain 850,000 or so distinct CDR3 sequences, 29% of them singletons. Sequencing was carried out using blood. These receptors all stem from a woman older than 75 in good health.

This clonotype was counted a few times. Here the CDR3 reads CASSDGTVPREQYF. The CDR3 DNA follows: TGTGCCAGCAGTGACGGGACAGTACCGCGGGAGCAGTACTTC. V usage is TRBV6-1 and J usage is TRBJ2-5; the D call may be TRBD1 or TRBD2 (7 bases each). The ends were cut back, 3 bases at V and 11 bases at J, with 19 bases in the middle. Germline CDR1 MNHNS, CDR2 SASEGT. The CDR3 runs 14 residues.

In its sample, this clonotype was seen many times. The rearrangement joins TRBV7-2 to TRBJ2-7; D may be TRBD2 (5 bases). Germline V gives CDR1 SGHTA, CDR2 FQGNSA. V was pared by 4 bases and J by 6 bases, with 19 bases between. This CDR3 contains 15 residues. The CDR3 DNA follows: TGTGCCAGCAGCTCCCCGGTTCCTCGGACTCGCGAGCAGTACTTC. It yields the protein CASSSPVPRTREQYF. The complete variable domain, with remaining parts taken from reference TRBV7-2 and TRBJ2-7, reads GAGVSQSPSNKVTEKGKDVELRCDPISGHTALYWYRQSLGQGLEFLIYFQGNSAPDKSGLPSDRFSAERTGGSVSTLTIQRTQQEDSAVYLCASSSPVPRTREQYFGPGTRLTVT.

This clonotype was seen a few times. The chain has TRBV5-1 and TRBJ2-3; 9 positions match TRBD1. The germline V gene encodes CDR1 SGHRS and CDR2 YFSETQ. J was trimmed by 4 bases and V by 4 bases; bases with no gene match: 7. The CDR3 is 15 residues long. The CDR3 is CASSPQGAHADTQYF. For the CDR3, the DNA is TGCGCCAGCAGCCCACAGGGGGCGCATGCAGATACGCAGTATTTT. The whole variable domain, filled in from reference TRBV5-1 and TRBJ2-3, reads KAGVTQTPRYLIKTRGQQVTLSCSPISGHRSVSWYQQTPGQGLQFLFEYFSETQRNKGNFPGRFSGRQFSNSRSEMNVSTLELGDSALYLCASSPQGAHADTQYFGPGTRLTVL.

A word on this clonotype: A junction boundary mismatches the germline segment, possibly from a read error. The gene calls are TRBV4-3 and TRBJ2-1; 13 bases are shared with TRBD2. CDR3 length equals 15 residues. Looked up from germline, CDR1 is LGHNA and CDR2 is YSLEER. For the CDR3, the DNA is TGCGCCGGCAGCCAAGATGGACTAGCGGGGGTGAGGCAGTTCTTC. Translating it yields CAGSQDGLAGVRQFF.

This chain joins TRBV4-2 and TRBJ1-4; D call uncertain. The CDR3 spans 18 residues. V was cut by 0 bases and J by 3 bases, with 17 bases left in between. Per germline, CDR1 LGHNA and CDR2 YNFKEQ. CDR3 nucleotide sequence: TGTGCCAGCAGCCAAGATGGAGGTACTCCAGGCCCTAATGAAAAACTGTTTTTT. This gives the protein CASSQDGGTPGPNEKLFF.

In this sample, this clonotype turned up many times. This chain uses TRBV20-1 with TRBJ1-4; a possible D gene is TRBD1 (5 bases). V was clipped by 8 bases and J by 7 bases, with 17 bases between them. Germline CDR1 DFQATT, CDR2 SNEGSKA (reference sequence). The CDR3 loop spans 13 amino acids. CDR3: CSTHRIRIEKLFF. For the CDR3, the DNA is TGCAGTACCCACAGGATTCGGATTGAAAAACTGTTTTTT.

About this clonotype itself: With a much larger clone just one base away, this may be a read error. This rearrangement joins TRBV4-2 to TRBJ1-1, with 7 bases that match TRBD1. CDR1 and CDR2 (germline): LGHNA, YNFKEQ. V gave up 5 bases and J gave up 5 bases; unmatched junction bases: 5. The CDR3 totals 13 residues. CDR3 nucleotide sequence: TGTGCCAGCAGCAAGACAGGGATGACTGAAGCTTTCTTT. Its protein is CASSKTGMTEAFF.

This clonotype has a count of ten or more. This chain uses TRBV12-3 or TRBV12-4 with TRBJ2-1; 10 positions agree with TRBD2. The CDR3 consists of 16 residues. V was clipped by 6 bases and J by 2 bases; unmatched bases: 7. This chain's CDR3 is CASRSGGAATYNEQFF. The CDR3 DNA is TGTGCCAGCAGGAGCGGGGGGGCCGCTACCTACAATGAGCAGTTCTTC.

This clonotype was seen only a few times. V usage is TRBV12-3 or TRBV12-4 and J usage is TRBJ2-1, with TRBD2 identical over 7 bases. The CDR3 totals 14 residues. V trimming: 3 bases; J trimming: 6 bases; junction bases outside the gene matches: 5. This CDR3 reads CASSFGTNPNEQFF. CDR3 in DNA: TGTGCCAGCAGTTTCGGGACTAACCCCAATGAGCAGTTCTTC.

A remark on this clonotype: This may be a read error: a much more frequent sequence differs by one nucleotide. The conserved final phenylalanine or tryptophan is absent from the CDR3, which likely points to a read error. This chain links TRBV7-9 with TRBJ2-1; 7 positions agree with TRBD1. Germline CDR1 SEHNR, CDR2 FQNEAQ (reference sequence). The CDR3 extends over 14 amino acids. Trimming cost V 0 bases and J 5 bases; bases outside gene matches: 1. CDR3: CASSLATGNNEQFI. In DNA form, the CDR3 reads TGTGCCAGCAGCTTAGCGACAGGGAACAATGAGCAGTTCATC.

With respect to this clonotype: A much bigger clone sits one base away, suggesting this may be a read error. This chain joins TRBV7-2 and TRBJ2-1; TRBD2 agrees at 12 bases. The J call is uncertain, as TRBJ2-7 better fits the DNA end. Germline values: CDR1 SGHTA, CDR2 FQGNSA. The CDR3 contains 18 residues. The CDR3 region is CASSLRLAGAPSYNEQYF. For the CDR3, the DNA is TGTGCCAGCAGCCTGCGACTAGCGGGGGCTCCCTCCTACAATGAGCAGTACTTC.

This CDR3 reads CASSPMDRGEPQHF. CDR3 sequence (DNA): TGTGCCAGCAGTCCCATGGACAGGGGGGAGCCCCAGCATTTT. The genes are TRBV6-6 and TRBJ1-5; 10 positions match TRBD1. The germline CDR1 and CDR2 sequences are MNHNY and SVGAGI (reference sequence). The CDR3 spans 14 residues. The trim removed 5 bases at V and 8 bases at J, leaving 6 bases unmatched.

Only a few counts were recorded for this clonotype. The gene calls are TRBV12-3 or TRBV12-4 and TRBJ2-5, with unresolved D. V was clipped by 2 bases and J by 11 bases, with 18 bases between them. This CDR3 has 14 residues. The CDR3: CASSLPPRNYEQYF. The CDR3 DNA is TGTGCCAGCAGTTTACCACCTAGGAACTATGAGCAGTACTTC.

Note on this clonotype: This may arise from a read error, as a much more abundant clone is one base away. The genes are TRBV10-3 and TRBJ1-2, with 8 bases lining up with TRBD1. Germline lookup yields CDR1 ENHRY and CDR2 SYGVKD. The CDR3 consists of 14 residues. With 6 bases clipped from V and 7 bases from J, the junction kept 10 bases outside the gene matches. The CDR3 loop is CAIRAGQGRGGYTF. CDR3 sequence (DNA): TGTGCCATCAGAGCAGGACAGGGCCGCGGTGGCTACACCTTC.

For this clonotype: One end of the junction is discordant with germline, which a read error may explain. The chain carries TRBV25-1 and TRBJ1-6; D unresolved. The CDR3 is 16 residues long. Germline assignment: CDR1 MGHDK and CDR2 SYGVNS. The CDR3 here is CSSSESVQYYNSPLHF. CDR3 DNA: TGTTCCAGCAGTGAATCTGTACAGTACTATAATTCACCCCTCCACTTT.

This clonotype was picked up many times. The rearrangement links TRBV12-3 or TRBV12-4 to TRBJ2-3; D is unresolved. The V end lost 3 bases, the J end lost 1 base, and 11 bases lay between the germline ends. The CDR3 runs to 15 residues. CDR3 amino acids: CASSFSAAGTDTQYF. The CDR3, as DNA: TGTGCCAGCAGTTTTTCGGCCGCGGGCACAGATACGCAGTATTTT.

The J gene is TRBJ2-3, the V gene TRBV20-1; D possibly corresponds to TRBD1 (7 bases). Germline assignment: CDR1 DFQATT and CDR2 SNEGSKA (reference sequence). CDR3 size: 13 residues. The V gene lost 6 bases and the J gene lost 2 bases, with 12 bases spanning the gap. CDR3 sequence (DNA): TGCAGTGCCAGGGGGGCGCACACAGATACGCAGTATTTT. Its translation is CSARGAHTDTQYF.

About this clonotype: At one end, the junction sequence differs from germline, possibly due to a read error. The rearrangement joins TRBV14 to TRBJ1-6; unclear D gene. Looked up from germline, CDR1 is SGHDN and CDR2 is FVKESK. This CDR3 comprises 15 residues. The CDR3 nucleotides read TGTGCCAGCAGCCAATATGGCCACTATAATCCACCCCTCCACTTT. Residues: CASSQYGHYNPPLHF.

The sample holds many counts of this clonotype. The chain combines TRBV7-9 with TRBJ2-5, with D unresolved. CDR1 SEHNR and CDR2 FQNEAQ come from the germline V gene (reference sequence). The V gene lost 1 base and the J gene lost 1 base, with 10 bases spanning the gap. This CDR3 has 15 residues. The CDR3 coding sequence is TGTGCCAGCAGCTTAGTGTCCGCTACCCAAGAGACCCAGTACTTC. It is translated as CASSLVSATQETQYF.

As regards this clonotype: With a much larger clone just one base away, this may be a read error. The rearrangement links TRBV3-1 to TRBJ2-1; D tentatively fits TRBD1 or TRBD2 (5 bases each). V was cut by 4 bases and J by 10 bases, with 17 bases left in between. CDR1 and CDR2 from the germline V gene are LGHDT and YNNKEL (reference sequence). The CDR3 has 14 residues. DNA for the CDR3: TGTGCCAGCAGCCCCCCAGGGAGTACCTACGAGCAGTTCTTC. Amino acid sequence: CASSPPGSTYEQFF.

This clonotype has a count of ten or more. The chain employs TRBV7-2 and TRBJ2-6; no clear D gene. Germline-derived CDR1 and CDR2 are SGHTA and FQGNSA. The V end lost 0 bases, the J end lost 0 bases, and 9 bases lay between the germline ends. CDR3 length: 17 residues. The CDR3 is CASSLAGGISGANVLTF. The CDR3 coding sequence is TGTGCCAGCAGCTTAGCGGGTGGAATCTCTGGGGCCAACGTCCTGACTTTC.